This T cell receptor beta chain was profiled in a study of neurological immune-mediated disorders. Trimming took 0 bases from V and 5 from J; bases not matched to a gene: 8. Germline V gives CDR1 LGHNA, CDR2 YNFKEQ. The CDR3 length is 17 residues. A 10-nucleotide random UMI tagged transcripts in template-switch 5'RACE cDNA synthesis. TCRdb processed the 5' RACE reads anew with MiXCR; each CDR3 protein has one entry. The sample lists about 66,000 distinct CDR3 sequences; 3.5% to 5.5% were seen once. PBMCs stored at -80 C, 2 million in total, were the source of the unsorted libraries. This clonotype was seen ten or more times. Its target is unknown. Overall study findings and caveats: Among 34 multiple sclerosis patients, phylogenetic grouping put the repertoires of 18 into a single related-CDR3 cluster, a possible signature. Patients with HTLV-1-associated myelopathy had the highest level of TCR clonal expansion, whereas patients with multiple sclerosis had the lowest level, falling beneath the level found in healthy controls.

This TCR was sampled from a man aged 30 to 45 with multiple sclerosis. The specimen was PBMCs. This chain uses TRBV4-2 with TRBJ1-5; the match to TRBD1 covers 9 bases. CDR3 in DNA: TGTGCCAGCAGCCAAGATCCGGGACAGGGTACTTATCAGCCCCAGCATTTT. It yields the protein CASSQDPGQGTYQPQHF.